This T cell receptor beta chain was recovered during a study of T cell responses to AZD1222 COVID-19 vaccine. About the study: Pooled samples include second doses given at about 4 or 12 weeks. The study, taken as a whole, reports: The study reported that nearly half of spike-specific TCRs target unmutated variant regions. Donors were mostly white British, more females; clonal diversity possibly underestimated.

On this clone: Antigen: not known.

The CDR3 is 11 amino acids. With 0 bases removed from V and 6 bases from J, the gap between germline ends came to 3 bases. Repertoires were generated with immunoSEQ multiplex PCR, while TCRdb's copy carries only in-frame clones and drops some. The table includes about 100,000 clones, approximately 91% detected once. The receptor was derived from an adult in good health. The V call is TRBV12-3 or TRBV12-4, the J call TRBJ2-7; D unresolved. This specimen was peripheral blood, taken on day 0 of AZD1222 vaccination. The CDR3 bases are TGTGCCAGCAGTTTAGCGGGCGAGCAGTACTTC. Encoded protein: CASSLAGEQYF.